This T cell receptor (beta chain) was recorded in a study of radiation and T cells in renal cell carcinoma. Points from the study as a whole: Dominant CDR3 motifs were more common in irradiated tumors than controls. Compared with controls, irradiated tumors showed greater TCR clonality.

With regard to this clone: The antigen is undetermined.

The protocol was immunoSEQ multiplex PCR, while the TCRdb copy is restricted to in-frame clones and leaves out a portion. The sample has about 25,000 clones; roughly 50% are singletons. Treatment noted: treatment-naive control, cytoreductive nephrectomy. Treatment-naive patients without radiation supplied the control tumors at nephrectomy. Clear cell pathology was present in this patient's renal cell carcinoma. Trimming left V 0 bases short and J 0 bases short, with 4 bases between. The CDR3 is 14 residues long. CDR1 is SGDLS, CDR2 YYNGEE, per germline. The sequence came from a man aged 40-50 years with renal cell carcinoma. The chain carries TRBV9 and TRBJ1-3, with unresolved D. The sample here was tumor tissue, taken from a patient whose treatment was nephrectomy without radiotherapy. The CDR3 nucleotides read TGTGCCAGCAGCGTAGACGGCTCTGGAAACACCATATATTTT. It is translated as CASSVDGSGNTIYF.